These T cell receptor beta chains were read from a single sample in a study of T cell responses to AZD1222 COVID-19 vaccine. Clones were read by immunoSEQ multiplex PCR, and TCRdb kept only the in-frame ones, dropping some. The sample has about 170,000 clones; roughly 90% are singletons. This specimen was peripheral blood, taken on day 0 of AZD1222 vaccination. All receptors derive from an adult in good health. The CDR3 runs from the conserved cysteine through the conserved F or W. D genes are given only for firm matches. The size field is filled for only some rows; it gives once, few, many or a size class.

CDR3nt: TGCAGCGTTGGTGGGGACTGGGCCTACAATGAGCAGTTCTTC
CDR3aa: CSVGGDWAYNEQFF
d_gene: -
j_gene: TRBJ2-1
v_gene: TRBV29-1
abundance: once

CDR3nt: TGTGCCAGCAGCCGAGTCCGGGGGGGCCTTGTTGAGCAGTTCTTC
CDR3aa: CASSRVRGGLVEQFF
d_gene: TRBD2
j_gene: TRBJ2-1
v_gene: TRBV11-2
abundance: -

CDR3nt: TGTGCCAGCAGAAACGGCAGGGGCAGTAGTCAGCCCCAGCATTTT
CDR3aa: CASRNGRGSSQPQHF
d_gene: -
j_gene: TRBJ1-5
v_gene: TRBV2
abundance: -

CDR3nt: TGTGCCAGTAGTATTCGGGGGCGTGGCACCGGGGAGCTGTTTTTT
CDR3aa: CASSIRGRGTGELFF
d_gene: -
j_gene: TRBJ2-2
v_gene: TRBV19
abundance: -

CDR3nt: TGTGCCAGCAGCCTTGGGTTGGGGAGCTCCTACGAGCAGTACTTC
CDR3aa: CASSLGLGSSYEQYF
d_gene: -
j_gene: TRBJ2-7
v_gene: TRBV27
abundance: -

CDR3nt: TGTGCCACCTCAGGGGTTAACTCTAACTATGGCTACACCTTC
CDR3aa: CATSGVNSNYGYTF
d_gene: -
j_gene: TRBJ1-2
v_gene: TRBV5-3
abundance: -

CDR3nt: TGTGCCAGCACCGTCGGACTAGCGGGGGAAGAGACCCAGTACTTC
CDR3aa: CASTVGLAGEETQYF
d_gene: TRBD2
j_gene: TRBJ2-5
v_gene: TRBV6-5
abundance: -

CDR3nt: TGTGCCAGCAGTTTATCGGGGACAGGGTTTACCTATGGCTACACCTTC
CDR3aa: CASSLSGTGFTYGYTF
d_gene: TRBD1
j_gene: TRBJ1-2
v_gene: TRBV27
abundance: -

CDR3nt: TGCGCCAGCAGCCATACCAGGACAGGGGGAGTCTACGAGCAGTACTTC
CDR3aa: CASSHTRTGGVYEQYF
d_gene: TRBD1
j_gene: TRBJ2-7
v_gene: TRBV4-1
abundance: -

CDR3nt: TGTGCCAGCAGCGTAGGGACAGGAGGGACCTCTGGGGCCAACGTCCTGACTTTC
CDR3aa: CASSVGTGGTSGANVLTF
d_gene: -
j_gene: TRBJ2-6
v_gene: TRBV9
abundance: -

CDR3nt: TGTGCCTGGAGTCCACCTTGGGGAGGGGGCAATCAGCCCCAGCATTTT
CDR3aa: CAWSPPWGGGNQPQHF
d_gene: -
j_gene: TRBJ1-5
v_gene: TRBV30
abundance: -

CDR3nt: TGCGCCAGCAGCCTCCGGGCCCCAACTAGCGGGAGGTCCTACGAGCAGTACTTC
CDR3aa: CASSLRAPTSGRSYEQYF
d_gene: TRBD2
j_gene: TRBJ2-7
v_gene: TRBV5-1
abundance: -

CDR3nt: TGCGCCAGCAGCTTGTCCCCCACGAGGAACACTGAAGCTTTCTTT
CDR3aa: CASSLSPTRNTEAFF
d_gene: -
j_gene: TRBJ1-1
v_gene: TRBV5-1
abundance: -

CDR3nt: TGTGCCAGCAGTGATCCCCTACCAAGCCGGACCTACAATGAGCAGTTCTTC
CDR3aa: CASSDPLPSRTYNEQFF
d_gene: -
j_gene: TRBJ2-1
v_gene: TRBV2
abundance: -

CDR3nt: TGTGCCAGCAGCCTAACCTACAGTGAGCAGTTCTTC
CDR3aa: CASSLTYSEQFF
d_gene: -
j_gene: TRBJ2-1
v_gene: TRBV5-4
abundance: once

CDR3nt: TGTGCCAGCAGTCCACGGACTAGCTCCCTAGAGACCCAGTACTTC
CDR3aa: CASSPRTSSLETQYF
d_gene: TRBD2
j_gene: TRBJ2-5
v_gene: TRBV27
abundance: -

CDR3nt: TGTGCCAGCAGTTACTCGAACAGGGGTAATTCACCCCTCCACTTT
CDR3aa: CASSYSNRGNSPLHF
d_gene: TRBD1
j_gene: TRBJ1-6
v_gene: TRBV6-5
abundance: -

CDR3nt: TGTGCCAGCAGTTTAGAACGGGACAGGGTTCTGTTTTTT
CDR3aa: CASSLERDRVLFF
d_gene: TRBD1
j_gene: TRBJ1-4
v_gene: TRBV28
abundance: -

CDR3nt: TGTGCCAGCAGCCAACTCTTCGAGCAGTACTTC
CDR3aa: CASSQLFEQYF
d_gene: -
j_gene: TRBJ2-7
v_gene: TRBV6-2/TRBV6-3
abundance: -

CDR3nt: TGCAGTGCTAGTACTTCCCACTACGGCGGGGGATCTAGCACAGATACGCAGTATTTT
CDR3aa: CSASTSHYGGGSSTDTQYF
d_gene: TRBD2
j_gene: TRBJ2-3
v_gene: TRBV20-1
abundance: -

CDR3nt: TGTGCCGCAGGACGGACGGGGCCCTCATCCCTCCACTTT
CDR3aa: CAAGRTGPSSLHF
d_gene: -
j_gene: TRBJ1-6
v_gene: TRBV2
abundance: -

CDR3nt: TGTGCCAGTAGGCGGGACAAAGGGGGTTCCTTATTATACAATGAGCAGTTCTTC
CDR3aa: CASRRDKGGSLLYNEQFF
d_gene: -
j_gene: TRBJ2-1
v_gene: TRBV19
abundance: -

CDR3nt: TGTGCCTGGAATACGTTGGACGGGAGAGGGGAGCAGTACTTC
CDR3aa: CAWNTLDGRGEQYF
d_gene: -
j_gene: TRBJ2-7
v_gene: TRBV30
abundance: -

CDR3nt: TGTGCCAGCAGCGAGACGGGGTTGGGGAGACAAGAGACCCAGTACTTC
CDR3aa: CASSETGLGRQETQYF
d_gene: -
j_gene: TRBJ2-5
v_gene: TRBV11-2
abundance: once

CDR3nt: TGTGCCAGTAGTACCCGGGTCACGGACACAGATACGCAGTATTTT
CDR3aa: CASSTRVTDTDTQYF
d_gene: -
j_gene: TRBJ2-3
v_gene: TRBV19
abundance: -

CDR3nt: TGCGCCAGCAGTGTTGGGGGGTGGGAGCAGTATTTT
CDR3aa: CASSVGGWEQYF
d_gene: -
j_gene: TRBJ2-3
v_gene: TRBV10-2
abundance: -

CDR3nt: TGTGCCAGCAGCCGGTCTGGCAATCAGCCCCAGCATTTT
CDR3aa: CASSRSGNQPQHF
d_gene: -
j_gene: TRBJ1-5
v_gene: TRBV4-2
abundance: -

CDR3nt: TGTGCCAGAAGCGGAGGGACAGAACCTGAAAGGGCCACTAACTATGGCTACACCTTC
CDR3aa: CARSGGTEPERATNYGYTF
d_gene: -
j_gene: TRBJ1-2
v_gene: TRBV7-5
abundance: once

CDR3nt: TGTGCCAGCACAAGGGGAGTAAGCTCCTACGAGCAGTACTTC
CDR3aa: CASTRGVSSYEQYF
d_gene: -
j_gene: TRBJ2-7
v_gene: TRBV25-1
abundance: -

CDR3nt: TGCAGCGTTCTGACAGGGTTTGGGTATGGCTACACCTTC
CDR3aa: CSVLTGFGYGYTF
d_gene: TRBD1
j_gene: TRBJ1-2
v_gene: TRBV29-1
abundance: once

CDR3nt: TGTGCCAGCAGTTTTCAGCGGGAGGGTCGAACCGGGGAGCTGTTTTTT
CDR3aa: CASSFQREGRTGELFF
d_gene: TRBD2
j_gene: TRBJ2-2
v_gene: TRBV27
abundance: -

CDR3nt: TGTGCCAGCAGCTTGGGGTTAGATACGCAGTATTTT
CDR3aa: CASSLGLDTQYF
d_gene: -
j_gene: TRBJ2-3
v_gene: TRBV5-4
abundance: -

CDR3nt: TGTGCCAGCAGCTCCTACAGTTATGGCTACACCTTC
CDR3aa: CASSSYSYGYTF
d_gene: -
j_gene: TRBJ1-2
v_gene: TRBV5-4
abundance: -

CDR3nt: TGTGCCAGCAGTTTGTGGAACACTGAAGCTTTCTTT
CDR3aa: CASSLWNTEAFF
d_gene: -
j_gene: TRBJ1-1
v_gene: TRBV28
abundance: -

CDR3nt: TGTGCCACCAGCAGAGATTTGGGAGTGGGAGGCTACACCTTC
CDR3aa: CATSRDLGVGGYTF
d_gene: -
j_gene: TRBJ1-2
v_gene: TRBV15
abundance: -

CDR3nt: TGCGCCAGCAGCCGACAGTCCCTTAACTATGGCTACACCTTC
CDR3aa: CASSRQSLNYGYTF
d_gene: -
j_gene: TRBJ1-2
v_gene: TRBV4-1
abundance: -

CDR3nt: TGTGCCAGCAGCTTAACGGGGAGCAATCAGCCCCAGCATTTT
CDR3aa: CASSLTGSNQPQHF
d_gene: -
j_gene: TRBJ1-5
v_gene: TRBV7-9
abundance: -

CDR3nt: TGCGCCAGCAGCTTGTCGGCGGCTCGGGGTAACTATGGCTACACCTTC
CDR3aa: CASSLSAARGNYGYTF
d_gene: -
j_gene: TRBJ1-2
v_gene: TRBV5-1
abundance: -

CDR3nt: TGTGCCACCAGTGATCCCGGGACAGCTAGCAATCAGCCCCAGCATTTT
CDR3aa: CATSDPGTASNQPQHF
d_gene: TRBD1
j_gene: TRBJ1-5
v_gene: TRBV24-1
abundance: -

CDR3nt: TGTGCCAGCAGATTGATGAACACTGAAGCTTTCTTT
CDR3aa: CASRLMNTEAFF
d_gene: -
j_gene: TRBJ1-1
v_gene: TRBV12-3/TRBV12-4
abundance: -

CDR3nt: TGTGCCATCAGTGAGAGGGACAGGCCTGGGGGAAACACCATATATTTT
CDR3aa: CAISERDRPGGNTIYF
d_gene: TRBD1
j_gene: TRBJ1-3
v_gene: TRBV10-3
abundance: -

CDR3nt: TGTGCCAGCAGCCTTATTACAGGGCCGCCCGGGGAGCTGTTTTTT
CDR3aa: CASSLITGPPGELFF
d_gene: -
j_gene: TRBJ2-2
v_gene: TRBV14
abundance: -

CDR3nt: TGTGCCAGCACCGACCTGGGGGAGGGATACTATGGCTACACCTTC
CDR3aa: CASTDLGEGYYGYTF
d_gene: -
j_gene: TRBJ1-2
v_gene: TRBV6-1
abundance: -

CDR3nt: TGTGCCAGCAGCTACGACCCACACCCCTCCTACGAGCAGTACTTC
CDR3aa: CASSYDPHPSYEQYF
d_gene: -
j_gene: TRBJ2-7
v_gene: TRBV5-5
abundance: few

CDR3nt: TGCGCCAGCAGCACGGGACAGGGGAGCTACGAGCAGTACTTC
CDR3aa: CASSTGQGSYEQYF
d_gene: TRBD1
j_gene: TRBJ2-7
v_gene: TRBV5-1
abundance: -

CDR3nt: TGTGCCAGCAGCTTTGACAGGGGGGAGACCCAGTACTTC
CDR3aa: CASSFDRGETQYF
d_gene: TRBD1
j_gene: TRBJ2-5
v_gene: TRBV7-9
abundance: -

CDR3nt: TGTGCCAGCAGCCAATCGTCGAACAGGGGCCCCTATGGCTACACCTTC
CDR3aa: CASSQSSNRGPYGYTF
d_gene: TRBD1
j_gene: TRBJ1-2
v_gene: TRBV16
abundance: -

CDR3nt: TGTGCCAGCAGTTTGCCGGGAGAAGGGAATAATTCACCCCTCCACTTT
CDR3aa: CASSLPGEGNNSPLHF
d_gene: -
j_gene: TRBJ1-6
v_gene: TRBV28
abundance: -

CDR3nt: TGTGCCAGCAGCCAACAGGGGACCGGGAACACCGGGGAGCTGTTTTTT
CDR3aa: CASSQQGTGNTGELFF
d_gene: TRBD1
j_gene: TRBJ2-2
v_gene: TRBV7-2
abundance: -

CDR3nt: TGCGCCAGCAGCCAAGGTCACTCCCTGGAGACAGATACGCAGTATTTT
CDR3aa: CASSQGHSLETDTQYF
d_gene: -
j_gene: TRBJ2-3
v_gene: TRBV4-1
abundance: -

CDR3nt: TGTGCCAGCAGCGTAGTCGGAGGGGGACTAGCCTCCGGGGAGCTGTTTTTT
CDR3aa: CASSVVGGGLASGELFF
d_gene: TRBD2
j_gene: TRBJ2-2
v_gene: TRBV9
abundance: -

CDR3nt: TGCGCCAGCAGTCACCCGGGGGACACTGAAGCTTTCTTT
CDR3aa: CASSHPGDTEAFF
d_gene: -
j_gene: TRBJ1-1
v_gene: TRBV23-1
abundance: -

CDR3nt: TGCGCCAGCAGCTCAGGGGCAGGGAATCAGCCCCAGCATTTT
CDR3aa: CASSSGAGNQPQHF
d_gene: -
j_gene: TRBJ1-5
v_gene: TRBV5-1
abundance: once

CDR3nt: TGTGCCAGCAGCCAAAGGACAGGGGGCTCCTACGAGCAGTACTTC
CDR3aa: CASSQRTGGSYEQYF
d_gene: TRBD1
j_gene: TRBJ2-7
v_gene: TRBV4-2
abundance: -